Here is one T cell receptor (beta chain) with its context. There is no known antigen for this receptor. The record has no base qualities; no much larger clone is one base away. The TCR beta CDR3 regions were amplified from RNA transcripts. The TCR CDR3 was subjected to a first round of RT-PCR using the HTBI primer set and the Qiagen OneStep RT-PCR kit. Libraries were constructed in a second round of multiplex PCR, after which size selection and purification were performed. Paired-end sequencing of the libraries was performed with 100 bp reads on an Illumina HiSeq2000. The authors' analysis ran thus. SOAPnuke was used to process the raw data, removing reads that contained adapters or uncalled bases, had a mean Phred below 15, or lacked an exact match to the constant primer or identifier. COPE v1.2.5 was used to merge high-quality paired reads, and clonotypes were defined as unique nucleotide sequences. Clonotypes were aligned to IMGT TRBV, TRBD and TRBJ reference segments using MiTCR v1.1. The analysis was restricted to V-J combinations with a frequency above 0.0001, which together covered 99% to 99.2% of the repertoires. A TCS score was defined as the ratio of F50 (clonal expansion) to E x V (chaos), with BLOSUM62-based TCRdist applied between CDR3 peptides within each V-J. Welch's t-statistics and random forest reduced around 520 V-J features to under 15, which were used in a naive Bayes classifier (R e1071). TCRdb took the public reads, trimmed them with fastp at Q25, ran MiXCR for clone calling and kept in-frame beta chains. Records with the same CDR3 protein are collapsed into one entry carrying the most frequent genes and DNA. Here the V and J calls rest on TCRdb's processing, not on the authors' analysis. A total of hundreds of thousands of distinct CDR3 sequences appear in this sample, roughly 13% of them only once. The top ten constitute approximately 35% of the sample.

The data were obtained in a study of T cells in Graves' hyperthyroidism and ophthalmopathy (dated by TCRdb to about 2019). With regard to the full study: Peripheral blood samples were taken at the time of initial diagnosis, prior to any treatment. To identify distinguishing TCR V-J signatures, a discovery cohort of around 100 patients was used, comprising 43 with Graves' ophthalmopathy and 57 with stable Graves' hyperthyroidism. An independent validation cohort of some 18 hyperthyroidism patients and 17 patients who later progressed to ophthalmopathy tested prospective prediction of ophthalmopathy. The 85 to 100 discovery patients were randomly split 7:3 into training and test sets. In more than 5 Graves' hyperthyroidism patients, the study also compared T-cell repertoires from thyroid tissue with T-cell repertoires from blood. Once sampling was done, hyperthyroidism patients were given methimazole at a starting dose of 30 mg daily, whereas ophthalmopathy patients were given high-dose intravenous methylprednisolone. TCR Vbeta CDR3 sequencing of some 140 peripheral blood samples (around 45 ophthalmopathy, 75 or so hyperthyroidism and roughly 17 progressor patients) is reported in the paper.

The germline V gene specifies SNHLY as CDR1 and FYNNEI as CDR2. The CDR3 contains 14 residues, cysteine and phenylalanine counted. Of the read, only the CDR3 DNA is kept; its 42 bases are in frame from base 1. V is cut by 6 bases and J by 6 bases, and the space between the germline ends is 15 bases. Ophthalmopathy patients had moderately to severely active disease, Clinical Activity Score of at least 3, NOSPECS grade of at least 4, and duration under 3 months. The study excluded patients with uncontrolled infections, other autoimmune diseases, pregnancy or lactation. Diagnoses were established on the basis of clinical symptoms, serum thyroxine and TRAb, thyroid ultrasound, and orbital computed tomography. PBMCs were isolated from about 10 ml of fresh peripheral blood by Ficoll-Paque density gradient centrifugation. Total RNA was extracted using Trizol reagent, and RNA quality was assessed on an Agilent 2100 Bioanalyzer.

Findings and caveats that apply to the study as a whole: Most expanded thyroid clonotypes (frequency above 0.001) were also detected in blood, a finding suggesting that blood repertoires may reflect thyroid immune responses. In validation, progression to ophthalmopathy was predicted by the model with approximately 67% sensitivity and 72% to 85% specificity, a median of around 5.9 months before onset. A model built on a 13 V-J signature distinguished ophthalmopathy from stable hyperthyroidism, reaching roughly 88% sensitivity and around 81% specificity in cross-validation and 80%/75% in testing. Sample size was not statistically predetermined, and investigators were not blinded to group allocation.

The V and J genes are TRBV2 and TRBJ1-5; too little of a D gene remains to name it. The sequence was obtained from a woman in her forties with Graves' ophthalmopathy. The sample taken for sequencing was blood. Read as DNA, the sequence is TGTGCCAGCAGGGGTTCTGGTCGCTTTCAGCCCCAGCATTTT. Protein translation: CASRGSGRFQPQHF.